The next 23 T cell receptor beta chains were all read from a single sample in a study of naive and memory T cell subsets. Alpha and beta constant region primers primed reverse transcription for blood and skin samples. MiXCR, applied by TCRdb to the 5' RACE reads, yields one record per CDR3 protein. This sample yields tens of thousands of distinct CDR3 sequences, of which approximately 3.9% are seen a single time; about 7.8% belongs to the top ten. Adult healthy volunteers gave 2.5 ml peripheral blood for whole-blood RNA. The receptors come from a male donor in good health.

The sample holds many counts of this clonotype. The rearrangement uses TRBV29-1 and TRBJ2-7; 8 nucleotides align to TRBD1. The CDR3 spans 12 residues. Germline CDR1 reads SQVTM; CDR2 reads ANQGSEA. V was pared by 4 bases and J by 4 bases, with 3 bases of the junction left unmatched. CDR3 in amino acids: CSVGTGRYEQYF. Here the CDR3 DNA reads TGCAGCGTTGGGACAGGGCGGTACGAGCAGTACTTC.

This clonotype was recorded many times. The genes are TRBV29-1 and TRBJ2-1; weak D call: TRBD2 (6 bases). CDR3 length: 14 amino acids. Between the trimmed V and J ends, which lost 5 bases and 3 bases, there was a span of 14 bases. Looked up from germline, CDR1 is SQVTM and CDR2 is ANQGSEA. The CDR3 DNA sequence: TGCAGCGTTACCCCCGGAGGGTTCTACAATGAGCAGTTCTTC. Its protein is CSVTPGGFYNEQFF.

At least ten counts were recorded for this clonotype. The CDR3 region is CASSLGLPGSTHYEQYF. CDR3 in DNA: TGTGCCAGCAGCTTAGGCCTGCCAGGGAGTACTCACTACGAGCAGTACTTC. The chain is built from TRBV13 and TRBJ2-7; D could derive from TRBD1 or TRBD2 (5 bases each). V gave up 0 bases and J gave up 3 bases, with 18 bases separating them. This CDR3 has 17 amino acids. The germline CDR1 and CDR2 sequences are PRHDT and FYEKMQ (reference sequence). The full variable domain, its missing parts supplied by reference TRBV13 and TRBJ2-7, is AAGVIQSPRHLIKEKRETATLKCYPIPRHDTVYWYQQGPGQDPQFLISFYEKMQSDKGSIPDRFSAQQFSDYHSELNMSSLELGDSALYFCASSLGLPGSTHYEQYFGPGTRLTVT.

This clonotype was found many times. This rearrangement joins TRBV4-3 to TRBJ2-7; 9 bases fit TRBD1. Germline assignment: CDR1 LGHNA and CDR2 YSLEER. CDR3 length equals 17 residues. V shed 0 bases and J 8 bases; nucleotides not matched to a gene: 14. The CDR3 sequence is CASSQDGDRESLAKQYF. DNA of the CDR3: TGCGCCAGCAGCCAAGATGGGGACAGGGAATCCCTCGCTAAGCAGTACTTC.

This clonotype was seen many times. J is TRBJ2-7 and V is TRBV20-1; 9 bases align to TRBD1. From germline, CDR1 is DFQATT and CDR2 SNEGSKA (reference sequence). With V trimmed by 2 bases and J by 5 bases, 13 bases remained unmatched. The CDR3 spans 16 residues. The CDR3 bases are TGCAGTGCTAGACCCCACCGGGACAGGGTATACGACGAGCAGTACTTC. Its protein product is CSARPHRDRVYDEQYF.

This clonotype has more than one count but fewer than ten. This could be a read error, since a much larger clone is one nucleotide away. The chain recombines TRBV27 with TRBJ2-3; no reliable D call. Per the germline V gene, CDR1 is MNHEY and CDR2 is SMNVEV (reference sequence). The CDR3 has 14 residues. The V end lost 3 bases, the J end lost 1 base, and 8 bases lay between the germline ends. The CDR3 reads CASSFSYCTDTQYF. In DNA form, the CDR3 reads TGTGCCAGCAGTTTCTCCTACTGCACAGATACGCAGTATTTT.

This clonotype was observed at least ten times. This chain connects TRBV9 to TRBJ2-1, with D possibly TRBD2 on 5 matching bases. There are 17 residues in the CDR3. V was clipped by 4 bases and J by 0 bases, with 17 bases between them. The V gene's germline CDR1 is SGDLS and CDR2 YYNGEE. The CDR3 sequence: CASSSKVSGGSYNEQFF. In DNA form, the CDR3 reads TGTGCCAGCAGCTCCAAGGTGAGCGGAGGCTCCTACAATGAGCAGTTCTTC. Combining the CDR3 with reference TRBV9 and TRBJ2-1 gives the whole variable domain DSGVTQTPKHLITATGQRVTLRCSPRSGDLSVYWYQQSLDQGLQFLIQYYNGEERAKGNILERFSAQQFPDLHSELNLSSLELGDSALYFCASSSKVSGGSYNEQFFGPGTRLTVL.

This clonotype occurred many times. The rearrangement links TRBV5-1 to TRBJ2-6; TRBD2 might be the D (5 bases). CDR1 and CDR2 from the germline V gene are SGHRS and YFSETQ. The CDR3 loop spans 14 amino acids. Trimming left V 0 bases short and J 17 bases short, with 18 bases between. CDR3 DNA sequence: TGCGCCAGCAGCTTGGATATGCTCGGGGTCAGCTTGACTTTC. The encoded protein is CASSLDMLGVSLTF.

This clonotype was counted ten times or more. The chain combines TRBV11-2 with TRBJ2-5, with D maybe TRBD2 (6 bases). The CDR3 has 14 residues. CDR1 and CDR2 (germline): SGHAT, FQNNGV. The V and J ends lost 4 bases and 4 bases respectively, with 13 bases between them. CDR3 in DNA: TGTGCCAGCAGCTACGCCCGGGGGTTAGAGACCCAGTACTTC. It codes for CASSYARGLETQYF.

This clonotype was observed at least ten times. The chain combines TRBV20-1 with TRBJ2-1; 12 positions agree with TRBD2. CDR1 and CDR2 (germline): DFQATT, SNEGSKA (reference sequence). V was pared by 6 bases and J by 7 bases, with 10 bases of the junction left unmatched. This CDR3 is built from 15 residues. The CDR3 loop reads CSALALAGGPNEQFF. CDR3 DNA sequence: TGCAGTGCCCTGGCTCTAGCGGGAGGGCCTAATGAGCAGTTCTTC.

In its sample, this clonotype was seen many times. The CDR3 spells CASGLEPGLEQFF. The CDR3 nucleotides read TGTGCTAGTGGTTTGGAACCGGGACTAGAGCAGTTCTTC. The chain is built from TRBV12-5 and TRBJ2-1, with 7 positions matching TRBD2. Germline V lookup: CDR1 LGHNT, CDR2 FRNRAP. Trimming cost V 1 base and J 10 bases; bases outside gene matches: 4. This CDR3 is 13 amino acids long.

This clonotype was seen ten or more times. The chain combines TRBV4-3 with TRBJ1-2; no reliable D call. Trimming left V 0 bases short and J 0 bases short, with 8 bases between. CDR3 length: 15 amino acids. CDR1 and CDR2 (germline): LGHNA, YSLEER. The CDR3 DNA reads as TGCGCCAGCAGCCAAGATCCAGGAACTAACTATGGCTACACCTTC. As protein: CASSQDPGTNYGYTF.

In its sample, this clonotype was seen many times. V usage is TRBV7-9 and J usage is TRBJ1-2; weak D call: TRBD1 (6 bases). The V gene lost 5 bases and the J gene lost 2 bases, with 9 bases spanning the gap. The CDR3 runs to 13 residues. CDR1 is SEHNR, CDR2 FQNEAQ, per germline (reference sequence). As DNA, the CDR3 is TGTGCCAGCAGCATGGACAGCAACTATGGCTACACCTTC. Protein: CASSMDSNYGYTF.

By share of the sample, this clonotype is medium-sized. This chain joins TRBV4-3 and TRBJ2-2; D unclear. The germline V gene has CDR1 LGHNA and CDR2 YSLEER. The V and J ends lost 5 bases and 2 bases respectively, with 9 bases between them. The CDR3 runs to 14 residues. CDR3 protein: CASSAGTNTGELFF. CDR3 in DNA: TGCGCCAGCAGCGCAGGTACCAACACCGGGGAGCTGTTTTTT.

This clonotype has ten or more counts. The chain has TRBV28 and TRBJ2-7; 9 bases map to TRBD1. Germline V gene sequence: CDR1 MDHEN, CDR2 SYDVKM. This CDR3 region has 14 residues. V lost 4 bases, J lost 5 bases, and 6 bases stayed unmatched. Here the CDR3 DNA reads TGTGCCAGCAGTTCGGACAGGGGTGGAGACGAGCAGTACTTC. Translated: CASSSDRGGDEQYF.

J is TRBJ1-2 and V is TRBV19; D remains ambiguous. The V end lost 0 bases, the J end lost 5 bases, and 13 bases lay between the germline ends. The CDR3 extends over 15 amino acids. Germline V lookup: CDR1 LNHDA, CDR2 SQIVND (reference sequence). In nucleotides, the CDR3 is TGTGCCAGTAGTATAGATCTTGGCCCAAGTTATGGCTACACCTTC. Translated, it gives CASSIDLGPSYGYTF.

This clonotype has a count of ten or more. The CDR3 DNA follows: TGCGCCAGCAGTGACAGCCGCTCTGGAAACACCATATATTTT. This codes for CASSDSRSGNTIYF. The chain recombines TRBV10-2 with TRBJ1-3, with D unresolved. Trimming removed 3 bases at V and 0 bases at J, with 6 bases between. Germline CDR1 WSHSY, CDR2 SAAADI. The CDR3 totals 14 residues.

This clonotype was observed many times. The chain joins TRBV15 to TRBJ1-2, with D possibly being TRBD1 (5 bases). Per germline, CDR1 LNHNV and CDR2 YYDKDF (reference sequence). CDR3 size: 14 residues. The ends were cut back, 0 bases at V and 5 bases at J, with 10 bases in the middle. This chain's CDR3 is CATSRDSGRYGYTF. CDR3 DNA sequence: TGTGCCACCAGCAGAGATTCAGGGAGATATGGCTACACCTTC.

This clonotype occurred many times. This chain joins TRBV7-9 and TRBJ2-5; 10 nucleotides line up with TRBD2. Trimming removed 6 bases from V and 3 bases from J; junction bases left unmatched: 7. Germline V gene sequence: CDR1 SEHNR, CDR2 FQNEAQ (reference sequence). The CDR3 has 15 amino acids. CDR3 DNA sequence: TGTGCCAGCAGGGAGACTAGCGGGCCTAAAGAGACCCAGTACTTC. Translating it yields CASRETSGPKETQYF.

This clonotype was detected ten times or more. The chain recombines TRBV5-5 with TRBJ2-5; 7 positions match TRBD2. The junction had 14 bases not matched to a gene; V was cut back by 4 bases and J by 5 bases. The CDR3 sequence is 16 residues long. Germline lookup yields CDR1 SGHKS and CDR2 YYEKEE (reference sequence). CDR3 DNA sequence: TGTGCCAGCAGCCCTCGAGGAGGGACTATAGGCGAGACCCAGTACTTC. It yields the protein CASSPRGGTIGETQYF. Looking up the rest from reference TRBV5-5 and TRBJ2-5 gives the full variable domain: DAGVTQSPTHLIKTRGQQVTLRCSPISGHKSVSWYQQVLGQGPQFIFQYYEKEERGRGNFPDRFSARQFPNYSSELNVNALLLGDSALYLCASSPRGGTIGETQYFGPGTRLLVL.

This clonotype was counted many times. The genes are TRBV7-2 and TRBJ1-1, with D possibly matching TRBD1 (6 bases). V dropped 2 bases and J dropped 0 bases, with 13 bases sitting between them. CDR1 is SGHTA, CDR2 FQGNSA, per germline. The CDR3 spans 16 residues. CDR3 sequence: CASSLYQGRMNTEAFF. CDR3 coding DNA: TGTGCCAGCAGCTTATACCAGGGGCGCATGAACACTGAAGCTTTCTTT.

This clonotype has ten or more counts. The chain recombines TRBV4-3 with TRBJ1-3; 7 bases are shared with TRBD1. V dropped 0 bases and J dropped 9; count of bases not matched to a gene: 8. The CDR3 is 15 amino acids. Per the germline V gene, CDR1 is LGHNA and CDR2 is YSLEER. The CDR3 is CASSQEGTVASTIYF. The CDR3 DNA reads TGCGCCAGCAGCCAAGAGGGGACAGTGGCCTCCACCATATATTTT.

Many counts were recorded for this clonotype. Here the CDR3 reads CASGVRYEQYF. CDR3 nucleotides: TGTGCCAGCGGGGTCCGCTACGAGCAGTACTTC. The genes are TRBV7-2 and TRBJ2-7; D unresolved. This CDR3 is 11 amino acids long. In germline, CDR1 is SGHTA, CDR2 FQGNSA. V shed 8 bases and J shed 3 bases, with 8 bases lying between them.